This T cell receptor beta chain was documented in a study of blood T cell repertoires in COVID-19. Study at large: Nucleic acid was either cDNA or gDNA, and it came from T cells, B-cell-depleted T cells, or PBMCs.

As handled by the study authors: Amplified reference gene primers provided the basis for estimating nucleated cell counts. Assay used: immunoSEQ multiplex PCR; TCRdb lists only in-frame clones, some missing. V and J calls and clone size come straight from that table; D and trimming were deduced from the DNA. The sample consists of 80,000 to 95,000 clones, 75% to 90% of them appearing once. Germline assignment: CDR1 MDHEN and CDR2 SYDVKM. Trimming stripped 3 bases from V and 0 bases from J, with 12 bases between. CDR3 length: 16 residues. The source of this sequence is a woman between 65 and 79 years old with acute or convalescent COVID-19. What was sequenced was peripheral blood. The chain is built from TRBV28 and TRBJ1-3; D is unclear. CDR3 protein: CASSFRGLSSGNTIYF. The CDR3 region has the DNA TGTGCCAGCAGTTTCAGAGGACTTAGCTCTGGAAACACCATATATTTT.